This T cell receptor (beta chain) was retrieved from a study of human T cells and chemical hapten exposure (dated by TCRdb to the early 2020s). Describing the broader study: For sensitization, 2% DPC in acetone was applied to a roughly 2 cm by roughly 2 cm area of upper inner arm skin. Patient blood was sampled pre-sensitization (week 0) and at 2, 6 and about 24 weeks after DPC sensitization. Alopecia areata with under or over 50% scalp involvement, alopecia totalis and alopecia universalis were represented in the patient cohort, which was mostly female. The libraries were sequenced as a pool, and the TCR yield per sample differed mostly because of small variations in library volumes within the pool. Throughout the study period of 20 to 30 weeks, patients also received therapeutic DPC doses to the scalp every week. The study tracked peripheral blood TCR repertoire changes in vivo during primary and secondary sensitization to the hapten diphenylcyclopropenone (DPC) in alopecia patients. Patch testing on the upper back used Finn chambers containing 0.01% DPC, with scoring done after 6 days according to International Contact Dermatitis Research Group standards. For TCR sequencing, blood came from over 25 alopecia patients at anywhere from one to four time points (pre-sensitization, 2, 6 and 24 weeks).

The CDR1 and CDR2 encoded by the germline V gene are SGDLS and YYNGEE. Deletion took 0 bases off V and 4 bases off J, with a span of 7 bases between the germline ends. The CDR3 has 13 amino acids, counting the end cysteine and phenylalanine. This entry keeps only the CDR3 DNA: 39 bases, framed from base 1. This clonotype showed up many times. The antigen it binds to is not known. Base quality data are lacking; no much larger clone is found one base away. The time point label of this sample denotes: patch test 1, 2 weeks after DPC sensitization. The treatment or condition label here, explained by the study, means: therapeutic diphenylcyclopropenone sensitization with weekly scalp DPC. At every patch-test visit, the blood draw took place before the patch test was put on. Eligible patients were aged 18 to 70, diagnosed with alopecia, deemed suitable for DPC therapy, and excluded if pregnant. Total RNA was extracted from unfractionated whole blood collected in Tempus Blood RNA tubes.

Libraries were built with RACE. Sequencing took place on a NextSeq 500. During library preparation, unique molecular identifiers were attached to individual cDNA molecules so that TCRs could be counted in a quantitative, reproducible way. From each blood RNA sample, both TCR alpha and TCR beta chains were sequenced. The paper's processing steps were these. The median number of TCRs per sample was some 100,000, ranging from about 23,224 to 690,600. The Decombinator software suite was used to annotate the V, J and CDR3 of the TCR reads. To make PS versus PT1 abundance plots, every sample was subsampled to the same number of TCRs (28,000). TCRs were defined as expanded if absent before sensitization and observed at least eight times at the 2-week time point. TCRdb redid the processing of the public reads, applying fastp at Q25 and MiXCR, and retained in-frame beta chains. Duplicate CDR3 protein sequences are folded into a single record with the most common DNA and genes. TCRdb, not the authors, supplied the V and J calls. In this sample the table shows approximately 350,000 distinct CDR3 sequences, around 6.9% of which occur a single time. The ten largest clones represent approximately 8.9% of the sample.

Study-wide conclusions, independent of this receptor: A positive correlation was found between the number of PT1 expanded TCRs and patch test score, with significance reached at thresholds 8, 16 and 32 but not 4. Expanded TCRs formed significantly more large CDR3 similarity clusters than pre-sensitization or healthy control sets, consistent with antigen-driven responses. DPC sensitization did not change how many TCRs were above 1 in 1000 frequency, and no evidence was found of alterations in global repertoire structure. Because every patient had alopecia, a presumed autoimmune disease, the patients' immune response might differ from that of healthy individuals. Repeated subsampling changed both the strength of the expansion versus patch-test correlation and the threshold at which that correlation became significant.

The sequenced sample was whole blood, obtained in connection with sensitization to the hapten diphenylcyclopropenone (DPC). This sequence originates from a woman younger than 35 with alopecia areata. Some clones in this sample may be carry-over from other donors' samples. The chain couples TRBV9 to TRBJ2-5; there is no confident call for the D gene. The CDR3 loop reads CASSVDPVETQYF. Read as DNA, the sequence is TGTGCCAGCAGCGTAGATCCTGTAGAGACCCAGTACTTC.